At least ten counts were recorded for the clone carrying this TCR beta chain. As yet, its antigen is unknown. The sample comes from a study of T cells in Graves' hyperthyroidism and ophthalmopathy. The V and J ends lost 4 bases and 7 bases, in that order; junction bases with no gene match: 7. The germline V gene encodes CDR1 SGDLS and CDR2 YYNGEE. The CDR3 length is 15 residues. Study results and caveats: Most clonotypes expanded in thyroid above 0.001 were likewise present in blood.

Regions amplified from RNA transcripts were the TCR beta CDR3 regions. The TCR CDR3 first-round RT-PCR relied on the HTBI primer set. MiXCR was run by TCRdb on the multiplex PCR reads, yielding one entry per CDR3 protein. Of some 350,000 distinct CDR3 sequences listed, roughly 13% are singletons. Ophthalmopathy in the patients scored at least 3 on Clinical Activity Score and at least 4 on NOSPECS grade, lasting under 3 months. The sequenced sample consisted of blood. The chain combines TRBV9 with TRBJ2-1, with 11 bases matching TRBD2. The TCR originated in a woman between 40 and 55 years old with Graves' ophthalmopathy. CDR3 coding DNA: TGTGCCAGCAGCCCGGGGACTAGCGGCCTTAATGAGCAGTTCTTC. Its translation: CASSPGTSGLNEQFF. Variable domain in full (rest from reference TRBV9 and TRBJ2-1): DSGVTQTPKHLITATGQRVTLRCSPRSGDLSVYWYQQSLDQGLQFLIQYYNGEERAKGNILERFSAQQFPDLHSELNLSSLELGDSALYFCASSPGTSGLNEQFFGPGTRLTVL.